Described below is a single T cell receptor beta chain sequence and its context. The sample originates from a study of blood T cell repertoires in COVID-19. Study overall: Sources were T cells, B-cell-depleted T cells, or PBMCs; the material itself was cDNA or gDNA.

This study enrolled people aged roughly 18 to 89 from about two dozen US geographic areas. Participants had their cohort set by participant-reported clinical history. Here immunoSEQ multiplex PCR was the method, and the copy in TCRdb shows in-frame clones only, minus some. This sample has 320,000 or so clones; approximately 91% occur once, and the top ten carry about 5%. The TCR comes from a man in his 60s who had recovered from COVID-19. Sequenced sample: PBMCs or T cells enriched from blood (not recorded which).

The CDR3 nucleotides read TGTGCCAGCAGTGAACAACTAGTGGCCGGGGAGCTGTTTTTT. This gives the protein CASSEQLVAGELFF. V usage is TRBV25-1 and J usage is TRBJ2-2; D possibly corresponds to TRBD2 (5 bases). Between the trimmed V and J ends, which lost 2 bases and 6 bases, there was a span of 10 bases. The length of the CDR3 is 14 residues. Germline CDR1 is MGHDK and CDR2 is SYGVNS.